This T cell receptor (beta chain) was recovered during a study of blood T cell repertoires in COVID-19. Study in general: T cells, B-cell-depleted T cells, or PBMCs supplied cDNA or gDNA.

CDR1 and CDR2 from the germline V gene are KGHSH and LQKENI. The V end lost 3 bases, the J end lost 3 bases, and 11 bases lay between the germline ends. This CDR3 spans 15 amino acids. Original methodology: Reference gene primer amplification gave estimated nucleated cell counts. The protocol was immunoSEQ multiplex PCR, while the TCRdb copy is restricted to in-frame clones and leaves out a portion. That table gives V, J and clone size, and the DNA gave D and trimming. The repertoire has roughly 250,000 clones, 88% of them found once; the top ten carry 2% to 2.5%. The V call is TRBV18, the J call TRBJ2-2; D is perhaps TRBD2 (6 bases). Input material: peripheral blood. The clonotype originates from a woman aged 40 to 50 who had recovered from COVID-19. The CDR3 protein is CASSPWGEHTGELFF. DNA for the CDR3: TGTGCCAGCTCACCCTGGGGGGAGCACACCGGGGAGCTGTTTTTT.